These 7 T cell receptor beta chains were all obtained from the same sample, sequenced in a study of identical twins. TCRdb redid the calling of the 5' RACE reads with MiXCR, one entry per CDR3 protein. The repertoire holds fewer than 900,000 distinct CDR3 sequences, with 20% to 25% as singletons. Another study also made use of these data, one on T cells expressing NK-cell markers.

Sequenced material: PBMCs. These receptors were collected from a woman under 30 in good health.

This clonotype was seen a few times. This chain connects TRBV20-1 to TRBJ2-7; 13 positions agree with TRBD2. This CDR3 contains 15 residues. CDR1 and CDR2 (germline): DFQATT, SNEGSKA (reference sequence). V dropped 6 bases and J dropped 2; count of bases not matched to a gene: 7. CDR3 DNA: TGCAGTGCGAAAAGACTAGCGGGAGGTCCCTACGAGCAGTACTTC. This sequence encodes CSAKRLAGGPYEQYF.

This clonotype was observed a handful of times. The chain couples TRBV7-8 to TRBJ2-1; D not resolved. This CDR3 spans 17 amino acids. Trimming shortened V by 5 bases and J by 0 bases, and 17 bases separated the two germline ends. Germline V gives CDR1 SGHVS, CDR2 FQNEAQ. In DNA form, the CDR3 reads TGTGCCAGCAGCAGCGCCCAGGCCCCCAGCTCCTACAATGAGCAGTTCTTC. This encodes CASSSAQAPSSYNEQFF.

V is TRBV10-3 and J is TRBJ2-7; D is ambiguous. Trimming removed 4 bases from V and 4 bases from J, with 8 bases in between. Germline-derived CDR1 and CDR2 are ENHRY and SYGVKD. CDR3 length equals 12 residues. CDR3 protein: CAISASGYEQYF. As DNA, the CDR3 is TGTGCCATCAGTGCATCTGGATACGAGCAGTACTTC.

This clonotype was recorded a few times. The chain has TRBV10-3 and TRBJ2-4; D not certain. Deletions cut 3 bases from V and 7 bases from J, with 13 bases between. The CDR3 loop spans 14 amino acids. Germline values: CDR1 ENHRY, CDR2 SYGVKD. Written as DNA, the CDR3 is TGTGCCATCAGTGACCCCGAGCTGGGGAACATTCAGTACTTC. Amino acids: CAISDPELGNIQYF.

This clonotype came up many times. This chain joins TRBV29-1 and TRBJ1-2; TRBD1 aligns across 9 bases. The CDR3 spans 11 residues. V was pared by 6 bases and J by 7 bases, with 3 bases of the junction left unmatched. Germline CDR1 is SQVTM and CDR2 is ANQGSEA. The CDR3 region is CSVGQGRGYTF. CDR3 sequence (DNA): TGCAGCGTGGGACAGGGACGTGGCTACACCTTC.

The gene calls are TRBV24-1 and TRBJ1-5; D may be TRBD1 (6 bases). V was cut by 8 bases and J by 4 bases, with 11 bases left in between. Germline CDR1 reads KGHDR; CDR2 reads SFDVKD. This CDR3 region has 13 residues. CDR3 in DNA: TGTGCCACCAAGGGGGGTCCAAATCAGCCCCAGCATTTT. It is translated as CATKGGPNQPQHF.

To note about this clonotype: The junction does not match germline at one end; this may be a read error. The J gene is TRBJ2-5, the V gene TRBV10-3; 8 nucleotides align to TRBD2. The CDR3 loop spans 19 amino acids. The germline V gene encodes CDR1 ENHRY and CDR2 SYGVKD. CDR3 sequence reads: CAFSPRRRGLGSNTETQYF. The CDR3, as DNA: TGTGCCTTCAGTCCTCGCCGACGGGGACTAGGTAGTAATACAGAGACCCAGTACTTC.